These T cell receptor beta chains were read from a single sample in a study of post-analysis software for immune sequencing data. MiXCR was run by TCRdb on the PCR reads, yielding one entry per CDR3 protein. The sample consists of hundreds of thousands of distinct CDR3 sequences, roughly three fifths of them appearing once. Sample: blood. The origin of the receptors is a girl aged 2 to 10 with multiple sclerosis. CDR3s include the opening cysteine and the closing phenylalanine or tryptophan. D genes are given only for firm matches. Rows may omit the clone size; those that give it use once, few, many or a size class.

V gene	clone size	J gene	D gene	CDR3 protein	CDR3 DNA
TRBV4-1	few	TRBJ2-7	.	CASSQVAEGYYEQYF	TGCGCCAGCAGCCAAGTCGCCGAGGGGTACTACGAGCAGTACTTC
TRBV27	.	TRBJ1-5	.	CASSHGQNQPQHF	TGTGCCAGCAGCCATGGACAAAATCAGCCCCAGCATTTT
TRBV6-5	.	TRBJ2-1	TRBD1	CASSRGTGSEQFF	TGTGCCAGCAGTCGCGGGACAGGGAGTGAGCAGTTCTTC
TRBV7-9	.	TRBJ2-7	TRBD2	CASSLGEAGGFYEQYF	TGTGCCAGCAGCTTAGGGGAGGCGGGAGGTTTCTACGAGCAGTACTTC
TRBV7-2	.	TRBJ2-3	.	CASSFTPVDTQYF	TGTGCCAGCAGCTTTACCCCCGTCGATACGCAGTATTTT
TRBV6-1	few	TRBJ2-5	TRBD2	CASTKRLARQQETQYF	TGTGCCAGCACCAAGCGACTAGCCCGGCAACAAGAGACCCAGTACTTC
TRBV20-1	few	TRBJ2-1	TRBD1	CSGQGASYNEQFF	TGCAGTGGACAGGGGGCTTCCTACAATGAGCAGTTCTTC
TRBV18	.	TRBJ2-3	TRBD2	CASSPPGLAGETDTQYF	TGTGCCAGCTCACCACCCGGACTAGCGGGAGAAACAGATACGCAGTATTTT
TRBV20-1	.	TRBJ1-5	.	CSVGEGLRPQHF	TGCAGTGTGGGGGAGGGCCTTCGGCCCCAGCATTTT
TRBV28	.	TRBJ1-3	.	CASKGGPGNTIYF	TGTGCCAGCAAGGGGGGACCTGGAAACACCATATATTTT
TRBV20-1	.	TRBJ1-1	.	CSARASSANTEAFF	TGCAGTGCTAGAGCTTCGTCTGCGAACACTGAAGCTTTCTTT